This T cell receptor (beta chain) was retrieved from a study of T cell changes during pregnancy in multiple sclerosis. Trimming removed 8 bases at V and 3 bases at J, with 13 bases between. Germline assignment: CDR1 SNHLY and CDR2 FYNNEI. This CDR3 contains 13 residues. This clone was seen just once. Libraries were prepared by immunoSEQ multiplex PCR; TCRdb keeps only in-frame clonotypes and omits some of them. The repertoire holds about 36,000 clones, 93% seen once, with over 0.4% in the top ten. This sample comprised CD4+ T cells from peripheral blood mononuclear cells, obtained in the first trimester of pregnancy. The TCR comes from a female donor with multiple sclerosis, enrolled in a pregnancy study. The rearrangement joins TRBV2 to TRBJ1-1; no clear D. CDR3 protein: CASLGLRDTEAFF. Here the CDR3 DNA reads TGTGCCAGCTTAGGCTTGAGGGACACTGAAGCTTTCTTT. Full variable domain (missing parts from reference TRBV2 and TRBJ1-1): EPEVTQTPSHQVTQMGQEVILRCVPISNHLYFYWYRQILGQKVEFLVSFYNNEISEKSEIFDDQFSVERPDGSNFTLKIRSTKLEDSAMYFCASLGLRDTEAFFGQGTRLTVV.